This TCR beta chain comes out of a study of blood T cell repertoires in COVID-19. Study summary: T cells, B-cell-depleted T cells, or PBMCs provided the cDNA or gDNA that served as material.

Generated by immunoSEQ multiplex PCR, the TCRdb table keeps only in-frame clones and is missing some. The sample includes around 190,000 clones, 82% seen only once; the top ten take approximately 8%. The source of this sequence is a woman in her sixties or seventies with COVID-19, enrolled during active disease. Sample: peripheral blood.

The CDR3, as DNA: TGTGCCAGCAGCACCGCGGGGTTGCGGACTTACACAGATACGCAGTATTTT. Protein sequence: CASSTAGLRTYTDTQYF. The genes are TRBV7-8 and TRBJ2-3; maybe TRBD2 (6 bases). Trimming pared 5 bases from V and 2 bases from J, leaving 20 bases between. CDR3 size: 17 residues. Germline assignment: CDR1 SGHVS and CDR2 FQNEAQ.